The clone carrying this TCR beta chain was observed a few times. Use of 60 Vbeta and 13 Jbeta primers characterized the PCR. Clones were sequenced by immunoSEQ multiplex PCR, and TCRdb holds only the in-frame ones, with some missing. This table has 60,000 to 75,000 clones, roughly nine tenths appearing once. Germline CDR1 reads SGHRS; CDR2 reads YFSETQ. This CDR3 comprises 16 residues. Trimming took 2 bases from V and 3 from J, leaving 15 bases between them. The data were taken from a study of cytomegalovirus exposure and HLA in healthy donors. Input material: PBMCs. The J gene is TRBJ2-1, the V gene TRBV5-1; tentative D call: TRBD2 (5 bases). The clonotype comes from a woman younger than 45 in good health and CMV-seropositive. CDR3 protein: CASSLIGLGGYNEQFF. CDR3 DNA: TGCGCCAGCAGCTTAATTGGTCTAGGAGGCTACAATGAGCAGTTCTTC.